Included here is one T cell receptor (beta chain) sequence, with context. Its antigen is not identified. A much larger clone lies a single base off, so this may be a read error. The sample belongs to a study of Graves' ophthalmopathy and Graves' hyperthyroidism. Study at large: Blood was drawn at initial diagnosis, before any treatment.

The CDR3 runs 15 residues. V trimming: 2 bases; J trimming: 4 bases; junction bases outside the gene matches: 2. The V gene's germline CDR1 is MNHNS and CDR2 SASEGT. The authors amplified TCR beta CDR3 regions from RNA transcripts. Second-round multiplex PCR followed a first-round RT-PCR using HTBI primers. TCRdb recomputed calls from the multiplex PCR reads with MiXCR, one row per CDR3 protein. The sample lists 600,000 to 650,000 distinct CDR3 sequences, 22% seen once, with around 6.5% in the top ten. Study findings and constraints: In predicting ophthalmopathy progression, the model reached over 70% sensitivity and around 72% specificity. Blood also contained most of the expanded thyroid clonotypes above 0.001 frequency.

The chain recombines TRBV6-1 with TRBJ2-7; TRBD2 aligns across 13 bases. This receptor was obtained from a young woman with stable Graves' hyperthyroidism. Some clones in this sample may be carry-over from other donors' samples. The specimen was peripheral blood. In nucleotides, the CDR3 is TGTGCCAGCAGTGAAAGGACTAGCGGGAGTTACGAGCAGTACTTC. Protein: CASSERTSGSYEQYF.